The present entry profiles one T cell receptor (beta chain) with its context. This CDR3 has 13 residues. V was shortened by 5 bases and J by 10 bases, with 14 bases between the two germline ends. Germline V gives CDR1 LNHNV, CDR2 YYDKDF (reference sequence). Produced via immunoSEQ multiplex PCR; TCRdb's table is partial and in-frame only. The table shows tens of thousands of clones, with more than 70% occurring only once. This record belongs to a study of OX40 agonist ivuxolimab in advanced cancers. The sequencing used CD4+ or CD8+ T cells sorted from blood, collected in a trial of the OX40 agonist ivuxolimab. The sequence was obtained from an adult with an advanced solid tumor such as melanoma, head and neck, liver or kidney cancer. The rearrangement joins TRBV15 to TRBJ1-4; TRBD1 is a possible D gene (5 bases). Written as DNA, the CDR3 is TGTGCCACCAGCCAAAGGGACCGGGGAAAACTGTTTTTT. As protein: CATSQRDRGKLFF. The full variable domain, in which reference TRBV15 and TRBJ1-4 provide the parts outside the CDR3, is DAMVIQNPRYQVTQFGKPVTLSCSQTLNHNVMYWYQQKSSQAPKLLFHYYDKDFNNEADTPDNFQSRRPNTSFCFLDIRSPGLGDTAMYLCATSQRDRGKLFFGSGTQLSVL.